Sequencing of this T cell receptor (beta chain) was carried out in a study of shared clonotypes between healthy human individuals. The study, taken as a whole, reports: The study sampled only blood, and tissue repertoires likely differ.

Germline CDR1 ENHRY, CDR2 SYGVKD. The V segment lost 2 bases and the J segment 3 bases; nucleotides outside the gene matches: 9. The CDR3 runs to 16 residues. Details on this clone: The antigen remains undetermined.

The protocol was immunoSEQ multiplex PCR, while the TCRdb copy is restricted to in-frame clones and leaves out a portion. The profile shows tens of thousands of clones, 60% to 70% of them singletons. This receptor was taken from a man aged 25-45 years in good health. This chain links TRBV10-3 with TRBJ2-7; 8 positions agree with TRBD2. The sequencing sample was made of memory CD8+ T cells sorted from blood. Specified subset: CD45RO+ cells pooled with CCR7-negative TemRA cells. CDR3 protein: CAISEAFRLASYEQYF. Here the CDR3 DNA reads TGTGCCATCAGTGAGGCTTTTAGACTAGCGAGCTACGAGCAGTACTTC.